This TCR beta chain was identified during a study of cytomegalovirus exposure and HLA in healthy donors. PCR was performed using 60 Vbeta and 13 Jbeta primers. The repertoire was sequenced with immunoSEQ multiplex PCR; TCRdb's copy has only in-frame clones and lacks some. This sample has some 150,000 clones, with 60% to 80% found just once. Regarding this clone: Its specificity is unknown.

The study's findings and limits: It was in a later analysis that TCR association rates were seen to vary by HLA locus, highest for DRB1 and lowest for HLA-C. The study labeled 164 TCR beta chains cytomegalovirus-associated. In a later analysis, most CMV-associated TCR beta chains appeared HLA-restricted.

Trimming removed 5 bases at V and 2 bases at J, with 10 bases between. The CDR3 loop spans 13 amino acids. Germline V gene sequence: CDR1 SGHNT, CDR2 YYREEE (reference sequence). The chain uses TRBV5-4 and TRBJ2-5; no clear D. The specimen was PBMCs. This clonotype originated in a male donor in good health and CMV-seronegative. CDR3 protein: CASRNSPQETQYF. The CDR3, as DNA: TGTGCCAGCAGAAACAGCCCACAAGAGACCCAGTACTTC.